The clone carrying this TCR beta chain was recorded once. What it binds is unknown. Time point specified: week 47, end of study. The vaccine gave 300 ug of a 20-mer mutant IDH1 peptide subcutaneously per dose. TCRdb's copy holds only in-frame clones and misses some; the assay was immunoSEQ multiplex PCR. The table shows 20,000 to 25,000 clones, with about four fifths occurring only once. This entry belongs to a study of a mutant IDH1 vaccine in newly diagnosed glioma. The V end lost 8 bases, the J end lost 3 bases, and 14 bases lay between the germline ends. The CDR3 sequence is 13 residues long. Germline V lookup: CDR1 WSHSY, CDR2 SAAADI.

The V gene is TRBV10-2, the J gene TRBJ2-7; D might be TRBD2 (6 bases). The sequence was obtained from a man aged 35 to 55 with glioma. Sequences were derived from PBMCs, sampled from a glioma patient whose treatment included an IDH1 peptide vaccine. The CDR3 region is CASSGRRGYEQYF. The CDR3 DNA sequence: TGCGCCAGCTCTGGACGGAGGGGCTACGAGCAGTACTTC.